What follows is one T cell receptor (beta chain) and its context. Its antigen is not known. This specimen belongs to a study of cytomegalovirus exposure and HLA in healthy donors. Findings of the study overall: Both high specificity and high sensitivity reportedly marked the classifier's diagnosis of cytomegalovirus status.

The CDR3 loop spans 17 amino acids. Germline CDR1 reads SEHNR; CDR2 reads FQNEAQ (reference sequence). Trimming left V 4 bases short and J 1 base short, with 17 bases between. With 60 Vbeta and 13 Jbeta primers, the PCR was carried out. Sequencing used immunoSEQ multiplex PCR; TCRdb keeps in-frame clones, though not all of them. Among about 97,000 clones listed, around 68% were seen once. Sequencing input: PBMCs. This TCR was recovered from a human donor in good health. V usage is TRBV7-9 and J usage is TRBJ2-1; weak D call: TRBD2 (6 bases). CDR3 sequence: CASSSPPGVASYNEQFF. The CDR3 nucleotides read TGTGCCAGCAGCTCGCCCCCGGGAGTAGCGTCCTACAATGAGCAGTTCTTC. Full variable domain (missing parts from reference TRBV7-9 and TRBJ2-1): DTGVSQNPRHKITKRGQNVTFRCDPISEHNRLYWYRQTLGQGPEFLTYFQNEAQLEKSRLLSDRFSAERPKGSFSTLEIQRTEQGDSAMYLCASSSPPGVASYNEQFFGPGTRLTVL.